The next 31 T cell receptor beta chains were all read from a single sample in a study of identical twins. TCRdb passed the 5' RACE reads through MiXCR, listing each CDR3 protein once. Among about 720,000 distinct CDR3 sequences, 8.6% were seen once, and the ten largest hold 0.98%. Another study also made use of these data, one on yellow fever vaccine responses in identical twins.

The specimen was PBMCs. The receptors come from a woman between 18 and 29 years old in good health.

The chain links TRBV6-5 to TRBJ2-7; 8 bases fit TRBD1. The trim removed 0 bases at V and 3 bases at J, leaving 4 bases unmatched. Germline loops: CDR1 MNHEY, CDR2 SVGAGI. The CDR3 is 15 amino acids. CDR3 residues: CASSYSFGQGYEQYF. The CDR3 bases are TGTGCCAGCAGTTACTCGTTCGGACAGGGCTACGAGCAGTACTTC.

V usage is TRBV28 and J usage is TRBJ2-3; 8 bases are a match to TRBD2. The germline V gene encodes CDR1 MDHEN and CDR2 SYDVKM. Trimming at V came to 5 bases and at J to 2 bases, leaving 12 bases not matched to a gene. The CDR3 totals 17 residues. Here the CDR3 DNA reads TGTGCCAGCAGTCCCCTCTGGAGCGGGGGTTTCACAGATACGCAGTATTTT. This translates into CASSPLWSGGFTDTQYF.

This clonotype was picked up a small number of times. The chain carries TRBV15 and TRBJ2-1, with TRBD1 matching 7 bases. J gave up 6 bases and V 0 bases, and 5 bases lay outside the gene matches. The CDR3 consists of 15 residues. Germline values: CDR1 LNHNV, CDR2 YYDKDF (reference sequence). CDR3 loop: CATSREDRVGNEQFF. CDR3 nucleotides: TGTGCCACCAGCAGAGAAGACAGGGTGGGCAATGAGCAGTTCTTC.

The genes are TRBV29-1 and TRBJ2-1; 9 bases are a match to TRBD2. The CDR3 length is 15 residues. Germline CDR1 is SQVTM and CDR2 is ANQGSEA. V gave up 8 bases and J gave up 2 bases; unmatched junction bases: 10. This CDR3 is CSTDRLAEAYNEQFF. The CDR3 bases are TGCAGCACAGATCGACTAGCGGAAGCCTACAATGAGCAGTTCTTC.

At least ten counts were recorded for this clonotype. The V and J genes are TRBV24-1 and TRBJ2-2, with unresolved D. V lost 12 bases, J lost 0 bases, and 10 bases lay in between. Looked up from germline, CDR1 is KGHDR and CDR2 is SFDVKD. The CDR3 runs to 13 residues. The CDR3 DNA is TGTGCCTCCGATGATGCGAACACCGGGGAGCTGTTTTTT. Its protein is CASDDANTGELFF.

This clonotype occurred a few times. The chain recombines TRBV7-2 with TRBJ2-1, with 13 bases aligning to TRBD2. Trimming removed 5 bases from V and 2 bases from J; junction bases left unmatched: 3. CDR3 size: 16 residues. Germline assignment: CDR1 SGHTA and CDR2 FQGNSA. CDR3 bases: TGTGCCAGCAGCACTAGCGGGAGGGCCCCCTACAATGAGCAGTTCTTC. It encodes CASSTSGRAPYNEQFF.

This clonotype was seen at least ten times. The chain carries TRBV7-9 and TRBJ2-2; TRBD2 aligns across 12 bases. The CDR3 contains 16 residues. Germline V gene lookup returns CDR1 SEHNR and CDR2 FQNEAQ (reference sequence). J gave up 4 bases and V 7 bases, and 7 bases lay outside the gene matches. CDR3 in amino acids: CASTPVTSGGTGELFF. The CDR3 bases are TGTGCCAGCACCCCTGTGACTAGCGGGGGCACCGGGGAGCTGTTTTTT.

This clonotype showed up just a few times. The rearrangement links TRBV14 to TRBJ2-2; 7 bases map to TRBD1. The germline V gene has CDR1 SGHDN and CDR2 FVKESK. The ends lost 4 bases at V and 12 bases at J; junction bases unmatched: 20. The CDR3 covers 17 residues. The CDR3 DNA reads TGTGCCAGCAGCCCGGTAGGGACAGAAGATTTTGGGCGACAGCTGTTTTTT. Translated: CASSPVGTEDFGRQLFF.

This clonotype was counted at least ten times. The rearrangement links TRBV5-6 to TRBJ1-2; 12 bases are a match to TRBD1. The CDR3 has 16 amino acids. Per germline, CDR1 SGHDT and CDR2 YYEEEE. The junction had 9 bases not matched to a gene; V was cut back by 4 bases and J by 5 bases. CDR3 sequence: CASSGTGGAGLYGYTF. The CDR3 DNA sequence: TGTGCCAGCAGCGGGACAGGGGGCGCCGGACTTTATGGCTACACCTTC.

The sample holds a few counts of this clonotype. The CDR3 coding sequence is TGTGCCAGCAGCAAAGTGGGGCCGGTAGATCAGCCCCAGCATTTT. It yields the protein CASSKVGPVDQPQHF. This chain uses TRBV21-1 with TRBJ1-5; the table's D call TRBD1 went unverified against the DNA. TRBV21-1 is shown as a pseudogene. This CDR3 has 15 amino acids.

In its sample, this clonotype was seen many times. CDR3 coding DNA: TGTGCCAGCAGTCGACAGGGCAGGAGGAGTTACACCTTC. This codes for CASSRQGRRSYTF. This sequence joins TRBV12-3 or TRBV12-4 and TRBJ1-2; 7 bases fit TRBD1. The CDR3 has 13 amino acids. The V gene end was trimmed by 5 bases and the J gene end by 11 bases; junction bases not matched to a gene: 11.

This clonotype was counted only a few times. Here the CDR3 reads CASSRDRASTDTQYF. CDR3 in DNA: TGCGCCAGCAGCCGGGACAGGGCGAGCACAGATACGCAGTATTTT. The chain is built from TRBV5-1 and TRBJ2-3; 9 bases are a match to TRBD1. Trimming cost V 4 bases and J 0 bases; bases outside gene matches: 3. The CDR3 is 15 residues long. Germline V gives CDR1 SGHRS, CDR2 YFSETQ.

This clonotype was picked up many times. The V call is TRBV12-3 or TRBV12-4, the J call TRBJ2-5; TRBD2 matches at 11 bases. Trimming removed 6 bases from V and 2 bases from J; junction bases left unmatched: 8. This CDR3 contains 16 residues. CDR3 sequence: CASSERGLADQETQYF. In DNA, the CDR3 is TGTGCCAGCAGCGAAAGGGGACTAGCGGATCAAGAGACCCAGTACTTC.

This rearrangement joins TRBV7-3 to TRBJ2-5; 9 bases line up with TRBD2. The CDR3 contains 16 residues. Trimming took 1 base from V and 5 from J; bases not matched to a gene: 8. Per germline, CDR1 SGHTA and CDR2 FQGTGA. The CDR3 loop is CASSLNGGGVRETQYF. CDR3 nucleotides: TGTGCCAGCAGCTTAAATGGCGGGGGGGTTCGGGAGACCCAGTACTTC.

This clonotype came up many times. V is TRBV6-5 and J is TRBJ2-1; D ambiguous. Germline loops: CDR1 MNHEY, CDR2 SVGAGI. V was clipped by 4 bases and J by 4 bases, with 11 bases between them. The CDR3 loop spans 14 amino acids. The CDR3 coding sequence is TGTGCCAGCAGTTTAGGGCAGTTATACAATGAGCAGTTCTTC. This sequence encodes CASSLGQLYNEQFF.

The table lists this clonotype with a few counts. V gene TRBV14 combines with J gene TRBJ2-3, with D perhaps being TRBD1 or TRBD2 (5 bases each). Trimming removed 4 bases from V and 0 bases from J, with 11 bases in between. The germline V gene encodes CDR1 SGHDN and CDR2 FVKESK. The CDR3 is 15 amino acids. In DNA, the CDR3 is TGTGCCAGCAGCCTCGGGACGAGCAGCACAGATACGCAGTATTTT. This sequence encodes CASSLGTSSTDTQYF.

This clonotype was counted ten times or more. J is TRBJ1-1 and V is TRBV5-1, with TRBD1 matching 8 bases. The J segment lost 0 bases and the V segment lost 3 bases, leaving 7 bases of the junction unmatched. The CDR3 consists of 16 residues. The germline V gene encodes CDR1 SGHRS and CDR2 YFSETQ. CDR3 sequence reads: CASSSITGGMNTEAFF. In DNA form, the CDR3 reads TGCGCCAGCAGCTCCATTACAGGGGGAATGAACACTGAAGCTTTCTTT.

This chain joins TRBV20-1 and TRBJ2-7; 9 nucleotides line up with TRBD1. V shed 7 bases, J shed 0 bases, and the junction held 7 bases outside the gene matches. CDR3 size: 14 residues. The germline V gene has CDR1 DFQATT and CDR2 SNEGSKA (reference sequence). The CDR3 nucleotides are TGCAGTGTTCTACAGGGGGCCCTCTCCTACGAGCAGTACTTC. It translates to CSVLQGALSYEQYF.

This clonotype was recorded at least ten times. This CDR3 is CASSATSGGYEQYF. CDR3 DNA: TGTGCCAGCAGCGCGACTAGCGGGGGTTACGAGCAGTACTTC. The V gene is TRBV6-1, the J gene TRBJ2-7, with TRBD2 matching over 12 bases. The CDR3 spans 14 residues. V shed 6 bases, J shed 4 bases, and the junction held 4 bases outside the gene matches. Germline CDR1 MNHNS, CDR2 SASEGT.

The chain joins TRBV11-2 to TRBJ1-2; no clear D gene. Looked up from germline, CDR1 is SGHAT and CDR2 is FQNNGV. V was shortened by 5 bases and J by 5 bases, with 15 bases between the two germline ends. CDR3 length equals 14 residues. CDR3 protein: CASSRDLGGYGYTF. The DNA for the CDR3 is TGTGCCAGCAGCCGTGATCTAGGTGGTTATGGCTACACCTTC.

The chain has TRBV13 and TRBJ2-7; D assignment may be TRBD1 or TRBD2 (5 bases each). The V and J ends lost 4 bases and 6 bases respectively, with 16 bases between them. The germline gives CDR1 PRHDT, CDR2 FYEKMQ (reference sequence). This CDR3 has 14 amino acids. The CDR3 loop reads CASSSPGTGSEQYF. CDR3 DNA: TGTGCCAGCAGCTCCCCCGGGACCGGAAGCGAGCAGTACTTC.

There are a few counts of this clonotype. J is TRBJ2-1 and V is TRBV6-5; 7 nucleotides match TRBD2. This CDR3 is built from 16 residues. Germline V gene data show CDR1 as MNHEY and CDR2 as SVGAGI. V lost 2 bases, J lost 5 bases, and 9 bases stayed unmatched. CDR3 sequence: CASSYATSPANNEQFF. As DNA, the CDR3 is TGTGCCAGCAGTTACGCGACTAGCCCTGCCAACAATGAGCAGTTCTTC.

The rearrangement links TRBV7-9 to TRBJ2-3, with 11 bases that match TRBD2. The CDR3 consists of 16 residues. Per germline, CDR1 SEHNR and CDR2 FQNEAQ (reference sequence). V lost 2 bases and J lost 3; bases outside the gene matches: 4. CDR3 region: CASSLQTSGRTDTQYF. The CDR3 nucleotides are TGTGCCAGCAGCTTACAAACTAGCGGGAGAACAGATACGCAGTATTTT.

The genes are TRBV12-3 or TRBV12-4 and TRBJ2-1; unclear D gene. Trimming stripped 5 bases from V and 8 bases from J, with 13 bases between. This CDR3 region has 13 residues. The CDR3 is CASSGWLRHEQFF. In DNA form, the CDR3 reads TGTGCCAGCAGTGGGTGGCTCCGACATGAGCAGTTCTTC.

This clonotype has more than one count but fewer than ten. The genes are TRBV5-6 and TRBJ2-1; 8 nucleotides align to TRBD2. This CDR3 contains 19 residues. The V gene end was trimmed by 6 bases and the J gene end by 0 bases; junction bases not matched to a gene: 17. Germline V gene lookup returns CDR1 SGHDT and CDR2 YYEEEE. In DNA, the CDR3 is TGTGCCAGCACCTCCCGAACCCAGGGGAGCGGGAGCTCCTACAATGAGCAGTTCTTC. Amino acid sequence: CASTSRTQGSGSSYNEQFF.

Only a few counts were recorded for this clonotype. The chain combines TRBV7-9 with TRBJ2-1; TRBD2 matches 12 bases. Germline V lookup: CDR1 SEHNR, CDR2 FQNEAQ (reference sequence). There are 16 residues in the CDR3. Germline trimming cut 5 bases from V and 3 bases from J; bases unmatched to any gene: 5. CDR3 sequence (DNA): TGTGCCAGCAGCATAAGACTAGCGGGGGACTACAATGAGCAGTTCTTC. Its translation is CASSIRLAGDYNEQFF.

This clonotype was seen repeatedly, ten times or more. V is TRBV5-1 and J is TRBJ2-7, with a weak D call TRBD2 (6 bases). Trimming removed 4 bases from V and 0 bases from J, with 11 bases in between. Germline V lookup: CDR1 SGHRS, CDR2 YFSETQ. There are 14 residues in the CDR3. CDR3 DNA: TGCGCCAGCAGCATAACCGGGGGCTCCTACGAGCAGTACTTC. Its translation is CASSITGGSYEQYF.

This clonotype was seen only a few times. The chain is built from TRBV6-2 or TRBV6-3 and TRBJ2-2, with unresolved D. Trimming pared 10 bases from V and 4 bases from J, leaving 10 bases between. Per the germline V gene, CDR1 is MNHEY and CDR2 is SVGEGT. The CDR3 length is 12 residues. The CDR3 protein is CATYSFTGELFF. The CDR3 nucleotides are TGTGCCACCTACAGTTTCACCGGGGAGCTGTTTTTT.

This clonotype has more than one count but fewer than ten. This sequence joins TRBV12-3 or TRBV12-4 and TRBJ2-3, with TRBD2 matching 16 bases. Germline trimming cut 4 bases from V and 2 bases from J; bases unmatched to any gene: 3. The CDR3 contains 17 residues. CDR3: CASSWGLAGGNTDTQYF. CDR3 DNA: TGTGCCAGCAGTTGGGGACTAGCGGGAGGGAACACAGATACGCAGTATTTT.

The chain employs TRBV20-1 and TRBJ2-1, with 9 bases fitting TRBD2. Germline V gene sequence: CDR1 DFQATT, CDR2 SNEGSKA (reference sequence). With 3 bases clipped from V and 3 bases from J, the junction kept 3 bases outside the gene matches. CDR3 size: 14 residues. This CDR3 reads CSARREGGYNEQFF. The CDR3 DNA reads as TGCAGTGCTAGGCGGGAGGGGGGCTACAATGAGCAGTTCTTC.

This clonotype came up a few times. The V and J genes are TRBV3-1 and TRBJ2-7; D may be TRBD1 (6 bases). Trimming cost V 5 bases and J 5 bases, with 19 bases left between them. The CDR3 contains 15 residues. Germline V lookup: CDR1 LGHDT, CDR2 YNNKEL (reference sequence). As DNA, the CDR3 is TGTGCCAGCAGCTTAGGACGACAGGCTGGGGACGAGCAGTACTTC. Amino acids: CASSLGRQAGDEQYF.